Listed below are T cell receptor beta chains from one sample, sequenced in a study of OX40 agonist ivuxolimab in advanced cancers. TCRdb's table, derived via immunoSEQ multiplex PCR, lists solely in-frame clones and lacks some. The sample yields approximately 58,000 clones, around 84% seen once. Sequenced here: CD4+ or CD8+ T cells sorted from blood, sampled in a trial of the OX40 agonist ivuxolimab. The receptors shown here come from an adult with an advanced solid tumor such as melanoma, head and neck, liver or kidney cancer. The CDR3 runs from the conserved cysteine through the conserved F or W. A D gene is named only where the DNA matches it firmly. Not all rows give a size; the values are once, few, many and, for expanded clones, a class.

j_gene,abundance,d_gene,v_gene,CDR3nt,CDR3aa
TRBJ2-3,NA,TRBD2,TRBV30,TGTGCCTGGAGTGCCGGCTTAGCGGGTGGCACAGATACGCAGTATTTT,CAWSAGLAGGTDTQYF
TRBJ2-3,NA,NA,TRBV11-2,TGTGCCAGCAGCCGGCGTGGACGCCTTAGCACAGATACGCAGTATTTT,CASSRRGRLSTDTQYF
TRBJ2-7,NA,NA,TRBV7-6,TGTGCCAGCAGCTCGAATACGGGAGTCCCTCCCTACGAGCAGTACTTC,CASSSNTGVPPYEQYF
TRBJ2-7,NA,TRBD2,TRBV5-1,TGCGCCAGCAGCTTGGCTAGCGGGAGGGCCTACGAGCAGTACTTC,CASSLASGRAYEQYF
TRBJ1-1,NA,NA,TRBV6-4,TGTGCCAGCCGAGAAACTAATATGAACACTGAAGCTTTCTTT,CASRETNMNTEAFF
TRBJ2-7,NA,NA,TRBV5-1,TGCGCCAGCAGCTCGGGGACTCATAAGCCCTACGAGCAGTACTTC,CASSSGTHKPYEQYF
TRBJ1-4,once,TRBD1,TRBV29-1,TGCAGCGTTGAGCACAGGGGTGAAGAAAAACTGTTTTTT,CSVEHRGEEKLFF
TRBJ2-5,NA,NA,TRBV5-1,TGCGCCAGCGCCCTTTTAGGGGGTCGCGAGACCCAGTACTTC,CASALLGGRETQYF
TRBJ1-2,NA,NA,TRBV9,TGTGCCAGCAGCTCCCGACTTCACACAGGAAATCATGGTGGCTACACCTTC,CASSSRLHTGNHGGYTF
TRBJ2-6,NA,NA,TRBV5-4,TGTGCCAGCAGCATGGGATTTACCAGCCCTGGGGCCAACGTCCTGACTTTC,CASSMGFTSPGANVLTF
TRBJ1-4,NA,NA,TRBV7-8,TGTGCCAGCAGCTTACCGGGCAACGAAAAACTGTTTTTT,CASSLPGNEKLFF
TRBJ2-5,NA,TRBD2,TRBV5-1,TGCGCCAGCAGCCGCGCACTAGCGGGAGGGCCAGGTCAAGAGACCCAGTACTTC,CASSRALAGGPGQETQYF
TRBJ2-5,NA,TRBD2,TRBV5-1,TGCGCCAGCAGCCTCGTCCCGGGGGGGGAAGAGACCCAGTACTTC,CASSLVPGGEETQYF
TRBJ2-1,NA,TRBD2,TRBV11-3,TGTGCCAGCAGCAAAGCGGGAGGGCCTGGGGATGAGCAGTTCTTC,CASSKAGGPGDEQFF
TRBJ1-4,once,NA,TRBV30,TGTGCCTGGAGTGGACGTGAAAAACTGTTTTTT,CAWSGREKLFF
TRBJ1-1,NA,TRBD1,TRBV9,TGTGCCAGCAGCCCGACAGGGGGTTCGAACACTGAAGCTTTCTTT,CASSPTGGSNTEAFF
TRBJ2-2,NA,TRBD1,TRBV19,TGTGCCAGTAGTATCGTGAGGGGGCGTCTGTTTTTT,CASSIVRGRLFF
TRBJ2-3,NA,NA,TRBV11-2,TGTGCCAGCCGGTCGATTTTGGATACGCAGTATTTT,CASRSILDTQYF
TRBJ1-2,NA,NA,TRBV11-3,TGTGCCAGCAGCTTAGGGTCCGTTAGCGGCTACACCTTC,CASSLGSVSGYTF
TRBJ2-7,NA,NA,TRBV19,TGTGCCAGTAGTATGGTGGGCGATTCCTACGAGCAGTACTTC,CASSMVGDSYEQYF
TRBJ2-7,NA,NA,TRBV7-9,TGTGCCAGCAGCTTAGCTCGATCGAGTTCGGAGCAGTACTTC,CASSLARSSSEQYF
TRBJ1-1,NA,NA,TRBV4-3,TGCGCCAGCAGCCAAGATCTGGTGAGGTACAAGGCCGGCACTGAAGCTTTCTTT,CASSQDLVRYKAGTEAFF
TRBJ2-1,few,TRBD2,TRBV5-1,TGCGCCAGCAGCTGGAGGGGACTAGCGGGAGACAATGAGCAGTTCTTC,CASSWRGLAGDNEQFF
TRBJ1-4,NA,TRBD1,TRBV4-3,TGCGCCAGCAGCTCACAGGGGGGGCTTGAAAAACTGTTTTTT,CASSSQGGLEKLFF
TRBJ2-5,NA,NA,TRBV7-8,TGTGCCAGCAACCAAGGGAGTTCGAGGGAGACCCAGTACTTC,CASNQGSSRETQYF
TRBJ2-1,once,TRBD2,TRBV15,TGTGCCACCAGCAGAGGTTTCGGACTAGCGAACAATGAGCAGTTCTTC,CATSRGFGLANNEQFF
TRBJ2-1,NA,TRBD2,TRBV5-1,TGCGCCAGCAGCTTGGCACGACTAGCGGACACTTTAGACAATGAGCAGTTCTTC,CASSLARLADTLDNEQFF
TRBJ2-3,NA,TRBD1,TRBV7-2,TGTGCCAGCAGCTTAAGGACAGGGATCACAGATACGCAGTATTTT,CASSLRTGITDTQYF
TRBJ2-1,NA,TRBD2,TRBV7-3,TGTGCCAGCAGCCTTACTAGCGGGGGAGACAATGAGCAGTTCTTC,CASSLTSGGDNEQFF